These T cell receptor beta chains were read from a single sample in a study of T cell responses to AZD1222 COVID-19 vaccine. Measured with immunoSEQ multiplex PCR; TCRdb has only the in-frame clones, and not every one. The data contain roughly 150,000 clones, approximately 92% of them seen just once; the ten biggest clones take up under 2.5%. The sample in question was peripheral blood, obtained on day 0 of AZD1222 vaccination. The receptors shown here come from an adult in good health. Each CDR3 is given with its conserved first and last residue. D genes are given only for firm matches. Size values are once, few and many counts, or a class for expanded clones, and some rows have none.

d_gene	v_gene	j_gene	abundance	CDR3aa	CDR3nt
TRBD2	TRBV7-8	TRBJ2-3	-	CASSFDSPAGDAFRTQYF	TGTGCCAGCAGCTTCGATAGTCCGGCGGGAGACGCTTTTCGTACGCAGTATTTT
-	TRBV11-2	TRBJ1-2	-	CASSLDRPGLYGYTF	TGTGCCAGCAGCTTAGATCGGCCAGGACTCTATGGCTACACCTTC
-	TRBV30	TRBJ1-5	once	CAWSVQGARNQPQHF	TGTGCCTGGAGTGTACAAGGGGCGAGGAATCAGCCCCAGCATTTT
-	TRBV7-3	TRBJ1-1	-	CASSLQGGDTEAFF	TGTGCCAGCAGCCTCCAGGGTGGCGACACTGAAGCTTTCTTT
TRBD2	TRBV9	TRBJ2-2	-	CASSDTGGTGELFF	TGTGCCAGCAGCGATACGGGGGGGACCGGGGAGCTGTTTTTT
TRBD1	TRBV15	TRBJ1-3	-	CATSMDRVRGNTIYF	TGTGCCACCAGCATGGACAGGGTGCGTGGAAACACCATATATTTT
-	TRBV11-2	TRBJ2-1	-	CASSLRQVSDSEQFF	TGTGCCAGCAGCTTACGGCAGGTAAGCGATAGTGAGCAGTTCTTC
-	TRBV19	TRBJ2-1	-	CASSRLNEQFF	TGTGCCAGTAGTAGGCTTAATGAGCAGTTCTTC
-	TRBV19	TRBJ1-2	-	CASSMRSGDGYTF	TGTGCCAGTAGTATGCGGTCGGGGGACGGCTACACCTTC
TRBD2	TRBV5-1	TRBJ2-2	-	CASSLEAGFGGELFF	TGCGCCAGCAGCTTGGAAGCGGGGTTCGGCGGGGAGCTGTTTTTT
-	TRBV9	TRBJ2-1	-	CASSVRGGNEQFF	TGTGCCAGCAGCGTACGAGGGGGGAATGAGCAGTTCTTC
TRBD2	TRBV6-5	TRBJ2-7	-	CASSYSIRTRQYF	TGTGCCAGCAGTTACTCGATAAGGACTAGGCAGTACTTC
TRBD2	TRBV4-2	TRBJ2-1	-	CASSQDPLAGPHNEQFF	TGTGCCAGCAGCCAAGACCCCCTAGCGGGACCTCACAATGAGCAGTTCTTC
TRBD2	TRBV9	TRBJ2-1	once	CASSQTGLAGVIEQFF	TGTGCCAGCAGCCAAACGGGACTAGCGGGAGTCATTGAGCAGTTCTTC
-	TRBV19	TRBJ2-5	-	CASSTRGPQQETQYF	TGTGCCAGTAGTACGCGTGGTCCCCAACAAGAGACCCAGTACTTC
TRBD2	TRBV7-6	TRBJ2-3	-	CASSLGSGGASDTQYF	TGTGCCAGCAGCTTAGGTAGCGGGGGGGCCTCAGATACGCAGTATTTT
TRBD1	TRBV7-3	TRBJ1-1	-	CASSRTGGGTEAFF	TGTGCCAGCAGCCGGACAGGGGGAGGCACTGAAGCTTTCTTT
TRBD2	TRBV4-1	TRBJ2-2	-	CASSQDNSGRAVGELFF	TGCGCCAGCAGCCAAGATAATAGCGGGAGGGCCGTCGGGGAGCTGTTTTTT
TRBD1	TRBV9	TRBJ2-1	-	CASSDRQGGSYNEQFF	TGTGCCAGCAGCGACCGACAGGGGGGCTCCTACAATGAGCAGTTCTTC
-	TRBV10-3	TRBJ1-4	-	CATRRRGETNEKLFF	TGTGCCACCCGGAGGAGGGGTGAGACTAATGAAAAACTGTTTTTT
-	TRBV7-9	TRBJ1-1	once	CASSSDATEAFF	TGTGCCAGCAGCTCTGACGCGACTGAAGCTTTCTTT
-	TRBV7-8	TRBJ2-2	once	CASSLTLDQLDTGELFF	TGTGCCAGCAGCTTAACCCTCGACCAGCTTGACACCGGGGAGCTGTTTTTT
-	TRBV19	TRBJ1-5	-	CASSMWGGGEPQHF	TGTGCCAGTAGTATGTGGGGAGGGGGAGAGCCCCAGCATTTT
-	TRBV6-5	TRBJ2-2	-	CASRRSGELFF	TGTGCCAGCAGGCGATCCGGGGAGCTGTTTTTT
-	TRBV6-5	TRBJ1-3	-	CASTPQVSSGNTIYF	TGTGCCAGCACTCCACAGGTCAGCTCTGGAAACACCATATATTTT
-	TRBV14	TRBJ1-6	-	CASSPGLNSPLHF	TGTGCCAGCAGCCCGGGACTGAATTCACCCCTCCACTTT
-	TRBV18	TRBJ2-7	-	CASSPGTTNLHEQYF	TGTGCCAGCTCACCGGGGACAACGAATCTTCACGAGCAGTACTTC
-	TRBV10-1	TRBJ2-3	-	CASSLGQGDTDTQYF	TGCGCCAGCAGTCTTGGGCAGGGAGACACAGATACGCAGTATTTT